The rows below give T cell receptor beta chains drawn from one sample of a study of T cell repertoires in cytomegalovirus infection. TCRdb called the reads again in MiXCR, with one record for every CDR3 protein. The table records nearly 550,000 distinct CDR3 sequences, 16% of them present only once. The sample comprised CD8+ T cells from PBMCs. The receptors originated from a human donor in good health (CMV status not recorded). Some clones in this sample may be carry-over from other donors' samples. CDR3s include the opening cysteine and the closing phenylalanine or tryptophan. Each record gives: V gene, D gene, clone size, J gene, CDR3 DNA, CDR3 protein. A D gene is named only where the DNA matches it firmly. Expanded clones are given a class, and other clones once, few, many or no size at all.

v_gene: TRBV9
d_gene: .
abundance: .
j_gene: TRBJ2-5
CDR3nt: TGTGCCAGCAGCGTAGGTGTGGCAGACGACAGAGAGACCCAGTACTTC
CDR3aa: CASSVGVADDRETQYF

v_gene: TRBV29-1
d_gene: .
abundance: .
j_gene: TRBJ1-4
CDR3nt: TGCAGCGTTGTGGGTACGGGGGCCTCGGAGGAAAAACTGTTTTTT
CDR3aa: CSVVGTGASEEKLFF

v_gene: TRBV20-1
d_gene: .
abundance: .
j_gene: TRBJ2-2
CDR3nt: TGCAGTGCTATGACGGGGGGCTCCGGGGAGCTGTTTTTT
CDR3aa: CSAMTGGSGELFF

v_gene: TRBV27
d_gene: .
abundance: many
j_gene: TRBJ1-5
CDR3nt: TGTGCCAGCAGTTTATTGGCAGGCGCCAACAATCAGCCCCAGCATTTT
CDR3aa: CASSLLAGANNQPQHF

v_gene: TRBV24-1
d_gene: TRBD2
abundance: .
j_gene: TRBJ2-7
CDR3nt: TGTGCCACCAGTGACTCCGGGACTAGCTACGAGCAGTACTTC
CDR3aa: CATSDSGTSYEQYF

v_gene: TRBV27
d_gene: TRBD1
abundance: .
j_gene: TRBJ2-1
CDR3nt: TGTGCCAGCAGTCGTGGGACAGGACACAATGAGCAGTTCTTC
CDR3aa: CASSRGTGHNEQFF

v_gene: TRBV6-5
d_gene: TRBD1
abundance: few
j_gene: TRBJ1-6
CDR3nt: TGTGCCAGCAGTTACCGAGGTCGGGGACAGATTAATTCACCCCTCCACTTT
CDR3aa: CASSYRGRGQINSPLHF

v_gene: TRBV11-2
d_gene: .
abundance: many
j_gene: TRBJ1-1
CDR3nt: TGTGCCAGCAGTTCAGGGGAGCGTGCTTTCTTT
CDR3aa: CASSSGERAFF

v_gene: TRBV13
d_gene: .
abundance: .
j_gene: TRBJ2-5
CDR3nt: TGTGCCAGCAGCTCAAGAATTTACAGGTCCCAAGAGACCCAGTACTTC
CDR3aa: CASSSRIYRSQETQYF

v_gene: TRBV4-1
d_gene: .
abundance: few
j_gene: TRBJ2-1
CDR3nt: TGCGCCAGCAGCCATGAGCGCAATGAGCAGTTCTTC
CDR3aa: CASSHERNEQFF

v_gene: TRBV11-3
d_gene: .
abundance: few
j_gene: TRBJ2-3
CDR3nt: TGTGCCAGCAGCCCGACGGGGTACGGTACGCAGTATTTT
CDR3aa: CASSPTGYGTQYF

v_gene: TRBV29-1
d_gene: TRBD2
abundance: .
j_gene: TRBJ2-3
CDR3nt: TGCAGCGTTGATGGGAGGGGTGGGACAGATACGCAGTATTTT
CDR3aa: CSVDGRGGTDTQYF

v_gene: TRBV7-6
d_gene: .
abundance: few
j_gene: TRBJ1-4
CDR3nt: TGTGCCAGCAGCTTAAGCTGGGAAGTTGAAAAACTGTTTTTT
CDR3aa: CASSLSWEVEKLFF

v_gene: TRBV19
d_gene: .
abundance: .
j_gene: TRBJ2-7
CDR3nt: TGTGCCAGTAGCCCGGCGGAGAACCCCTACGAGCAGTACTTC
CDR3aa: CASSPAENPYEQYF

v_gene: TRBV3-1
d_gene: TRBD1
abundance: few
j_gene: TRBJ1-1
CDR3nt: TGTGCCAGCAGCCAAGCCGGGACAGCCTTTGAAGCTTTCTTT
CDR3aa: CASSQAGTAFEAFF

v_gene: TRBV20-1
d_gene: TRBD2
abundance: .
j_gene: TRBJ2-3
CDR3nt: TGCAGTGCTAGAGATGAGCGGGGGGTCACAGATACGCAGTATTTT
CDR3aa: CSARDERGVTDTQYF

v_gene: TRBV29-1
d_gene: TRBD1
abundance: .
j_gene: TRBJ1-1
CDR3nt: TGCAGCGTTGAAGATAGGCCAGGGGGCTTCACTGAAGCTTTCTTT
CDR3aa: CSVEDRPGGFTEAFF

v_gene: TRBV11-2
d_gene: TRBD2
abundance: many
j_gene: TRBJ2-1
CDR3nt: TGTGCCAGCAGCCCAGGGGGTGGACTAGCGGGGGACTACAATGAGCAGTTCTTC
CDR3aa: CASSPGGGLAGDYNEQFF

v_gene: TRBV7-8
d_gene: TRBD2
abundance: many
j_gene: TRBJ2-3
CDR3nt: TGTGCCAGCAGCTTCCTGACTAGCGAAGGGGGGGATACGCAGTATTTT
CDR3aa: CASSFLTSEGGDTQYF

v_gene: TRBV20-1
d_gene: .
abundance: few
j_gene: TRBJ2-3
CDR3nt: TGCAGTGCTAGAGAACAGGCCTCAAGCCCATATCCAGATACGCAGTATTTT
CDR3aa: CSAREQASSPYPDTQYF

v_gene: TRBV29-1
d_gene: TRBD2
abundance: .
j_gene: TRBJ2-1
CDR3nt: TGCAGCGTAGTGACTAGCGGTTACAATGAGCAGTTCTTC
CDR3aa: CSVVTSGYNEQFF

v_gene: TRBV25-1
d_gene: .
abundance: .
j_gene: TRBJ1-6
CDR3nt: TGTGCCAGCAGTGAACCGGATAGCTCCTATAATTCACCCCTCCACTTT
CDR3aa: CASSEPDSSYNSPLHF

v_gene: TRBV7-3
d_gene: TRBD2
abundance: many
j_gene: TRBJ2-7
CDR3nt: TGTGCCAGCAGCTCATCCGGCGGGGGGGACTACGAGCAGTACTTC
CDR3aa: CASSSSGGGDYEQYF

v_gene: TRBV5-6
d_gene: .
abundance: few
j_gene: TRBJ2-2
CDR3nt: TGTGCCAGCAGCTTGGAGGAAGGGAAGAGGGAGCTGTTTTTT
CDR3aa: CASSLEEGKRELFF

v_gene: TRBV7-9
d_gene: TRBD1
abundance: many
j_gene: TRBJ2-1
CDR3nt: TGTGCCAGCAGCCGACGGGACAGGGCGGAGGAGCAGTTCTTC
CDR3aa: CASSRRDRAEEQFF

v_gene: TRBV7-8
d_gene: .
abundance: many
j_gene: TRBJ1-5
CDR3nt: TGTGCCAGCAGTCCGGAGTGGACGGGCAATCAGCCCCAGCATTTT
CDR3aa: CASSPEWTGNQPQHF

v_gene: TRBV7-2
d_gene: TRBD1
abundance: many
j_gene: TRBJ1-1
CDR3nt: TGTGCCAGCAGCTTTAGAGGAGGGGGCTGGGGCACTGAAGCTTTCTTT
CDR3aa: CASSFRGGGWGTEAFF

v_gene: TRBV28
d_gene: .
abundance: .
j_gene: TRBJ2-1
CDR3nt: TGTGCCAGCAGTCCGCGGGACCTCCTTTACGGGAATGAGCAGTTCTTC
CDR3aa: CASSPRDLLYGNEQFF

v_gene: TRBV20-1
d_gene: .
abundance: few
j_gene: TRBJ2-5
CDR3nt: TGCAGTGCTAGTAAATGGGGGGGGCTTGAGACCCAGTACTTC
CDR3aa: CSASKWGGLETQYF

v_gene: TRBV27
d_gene: .
abundance: many
j_gene: TRBJ2-7
CDR3nt: TGTGCCAGCAGTTTATTGGCTTTCGCCTACGAGCAGTACTTC
CDR3aa: CASSLLAFAYEQYF

v_gene: TRBV14
d_gene: .
abundance: .
j_gene: TRBJ2-1
CDR3nt: TGTGCCACTTCATACTCTCGAAATGAGCAGTTCTTC
CDR3aa: CATSYSRNEQFF

v_gene: TRBV12-3/TRBV12-4
d_gene: .
abundance: many
j_gene: TRBJ2-7
CDR3nt: TGTGCCAGCAGTCTTACGACTAGTATCCACGAGCAGTACTTC
CDR3aa: CASSLTTSIHEQYF

v_gene: TRBV19
d_gene: .
abundance: few
j_gene: TRBJ2-1
CDR3nt: TGTGCCAGTAGTATCGCATTTGCAGGGTACAATGAGCAGTTCTTC
CDR3aa: CASSIAFAGYNEQFF

v_gene: TRBV20-1
d_gene: .
abundance: .
j_gene: TRBJ1-1
CDR3nt: TGCAGTGCTAGTTCCCCCCGTGCGAACACTGAAGCTTTCTTT
CDR3aa: CSASSPRANTEAFF

v_gene: TRBV29-1
d_gene: TRBD2
abundance: once
j_gene: TRBJ2-7
CDR3nt: TGCAGCGTCGAGGGACTAGCGGGAACCTACGAGCAGTACTTC
CDR3aa: CSVEGLAGTYEQYF